The 5 T cell receptor beta chains below come from one sample, sequenced in a study of post-analysis software for immune sequencing data. The antigens for these receptors are not known. Study-level results: Comparison of patients with controls showed a handful of TRBV segments more frequent in patients, TRBV5-6, TRBV5-1 and TRBV20-1 among them.

cDNA libraries of TCR beta carried unique molecular identifiers. TCRdb used MiXCR to reprocess the PCR reads, holding one entry per CDR3 protein. The sample lists approximately 260,000 distinct CDR3 sequences, roughly a third occurring once. Sequencing was carried out using blood. The receptors here all came from a girl aged 5-17 years with multiple sclerosis.

The chain is built from TRBV12-3 or TRBV12-4 and TRBJ2-7; TRBD1 matches at 10 bases. There are 14 residues in the CDR3. The V and J ends lost 4 bases and 4 bases, in that order; junction bases with no gene match: 4. The CDR3 coding sequence is TGTGCCAGCAGTTCCGTGGACAGGGGGTACGAGCAGTACTTC. This sequence encodes CASSSVDRGYEQYF.

The table lists this clonotype with many counts. This chain joins TRBV7-6 and TRBJ2-1; TRBD2 aligns across 8 bases. The CDR3 is 21 amino acids. Germline V CDR1 and CDR2: SGHVS, FNYEAQ. The junction had 18 bases not matched to a gene; V was cut back by 1 base and J by 1 base. CDR3 region: CASSLGPPLNLLAASYNEQFF. CDR3 nucleotide sequence: TGTGCCAGCAGCTTAGGCCCTCCCTTAAATCTACTAGCGGCTTCCTACAATGAGCAGTTCTTC.

V and J are TRBV20-1 and TRBJ2-2; possible D gene TRBD2, 5 bases. In germline, CDR1 is DFQATT, CDR2 SNEGSKA (reference sequence). The CDR3 spans 13 residues. V lost 3 bases, J lost 6 bases, and 11 bases lay in between. CDR3 amino acids: CSASAGSPGELFF. The CDR3 nucleotides read TGCAGTGCTAGTGCGGGCTCCCCCGGGGAGCTGTTTTTT.

The chain carries TRBV20-1 and TRBJ2-1, with a possible D match to TRBD2 (5 bases). V was clipped by 5 bases and J by 5 bases, with 13 bases between them. CDR1 and CDR2 (germline): DFQATT, SNEGSKA (reference sequence). CDR3 length equals 13 residues. In DNA, the CDR3 is TGCAGTGCTCAGTCGGGATATGACAATGAGCAGTTCTTC. Translating gives CSAQSGYDNEQFF.

This clonotype was observed a handful of times. A read error may explain this, as a much larger clone is one base away. This chain links TRBV7-2 with TRBJ1-2; D possibly corresponds to TRBD1 (6 bases). V lost 5 bases, J lost 6 bases, and 19 bases lay in between. This CDR3 has 15 residues. Germline-derived CDR1 and CDR2 are SGHTA and FQGNSA. The CDR3: CASSHRDPRGHGYTF. Written as DNA, the CDR3 is TGTGCCAGCAGCCACAGGGACCCGCGGGGCCATGGCTACACCTTC.